Given below is one T cell receptor beta chain in context. No cognate antigen has been identified for it. No base quality information exists; no much larger clone differs at one position. Trimming takes 10 bases from V and 1 base from J, and the germline ends sit 10 bases apart. From a lookup of the germline V gene (reference sequence), CDR1 and CDR2 are SEHNR and FQNEAQ. CDR3 length: 12 amino acids, cysteine to phenylalanine. The entry retains the CDR3 DNA only, 36 bases that are in frame from base 1. These data belong to a study of T cell responses to AZD1222 COVID-19 vaccine (dated by TCRdb to 2020 to 2023). Some background on the complete study: AZD1222 recipients with second doses at about 4 weeks or about 12 weeks were pooled, because spike-specific TCR depth and breadth did not differ between schedules. TCR sequencing covered 233 trial participants: around 210 given two doses of AZD1222 and about 26 given two doses of MenACWY control vaccine. Trial participants were enrolled by age into 18-55, 56-69 and 70-plus year subgroups, with approximately 150, 28 and 58 TCR-sequenced participants respectively.

On the study overall, not on this receptor specifically: Spike-specific TCR breadth and depth rose significantly after two AZD1222 doses compared with day 0 and with MenACWY recipients. The whole spike protein was spanned by vaccine-associated CD4 TCRs, and dominant responses were seen in regions 160-218 and 743-854. Epitopes outside the regions mutated in the B.1.351 and B.1.1.7 variants were reportedly recognized by nearly half of the unique spike-specific TCRs. Participants were mostly white British and included more females than males, and it was suggested by the authors that clonal diversity may have been underestimated. No day 14 peak-response samples were available, so repertoires were characterized only after the peak T cell response. Only five to seven AZD1222 recipients were SARS-CoV-2 seropositive at baseline, limiting conclusions about previously exposed vaccinees. The 56-69-year group was small, and its depth increase did not reach significance, likely because of low power.

The CDR3 regions of human TCRbeta chains were subjected to immunosequencing. The study's own analysis went as follows. Repertoire TCRs were checked for matches against a reference library of SARS-CoV-2-specific TCRs that had been generated using the MIRA antigen-specificity platform. Breadth meant the fraction of unique TCRs that were SARS-CoV-2-associated, whereas depth meant the fraction of total T cells that were SARS-CoV-2-associated. Using the MIRA data, each spike-specific TCR was mapped to the spike region that the TCR reacts to and placed in a CD4 or CD8 class. Log10-transformed breadth and depth values were compared by one-way ANOVA with Sidak's multiple comparisons tests. Held by TCRdb, this immuneACCESS table contains in-frame sequences only and omits some clones. Under half of the omission traces to an unresolved V gene where checked; the cause of the rest is unknown. That table furnishes V, J and clone size, whereas the DNA furnished D and trimming. This sample comprises approximately 90,000 clones, around 86% of them detected only once. The ten largest make up about 8% of the sample.

Per the publication, the time point label means: baseline before first vaccination. Samples from vaccinated people were obtained from the UK trials COV001 and COV002, which included a single-blind randomized controlled phase 2/3 trial of AZD1222 (ChAdOx1 nCoV-19) in healthy adults. For TCRbeta chain sequencing, PBMC samples from trial participants were taken at day 0 and at day 28 after the second dose. This TCR was recovered from an adult in good health. Specimen: peripheral blood, collected on day 0 of AZD1222 vaccination. Recombination linked TRBV7-9 to TRBJ2-5, and TRBD1 may be the D gene, going by 5 matching bases. CDR3 loop: CATTQVQETQYF. Here is the DNA: TGTGCCACCACACAGGTCCAAGAGACCCAGTACTTC.